The 14 T cell receptor beta chains below come from one sample, sequenced in a study of shared clonotypes between healthy human individuals. TCRdb's table, derived via immunoSEQ multiplex PCR, lists solely in-frame clones and lacks some. Of some 1.5 million clones in the sample, approximately 98% were seen once. The sequenced sample was naive CD4+ T cells sorted from blood. Subset meaning: CD45RA+ positively selected. These receptors were collected from a man aged 25-45 years in good health.

The chain carries TRBV28 and TRBJ2-7; D perhaps matches TRBD1 (6 bases). CDR3 length equals 17 residues. V was clipped by 6 bases and J by 5 bases, with 26 bases between them. Germline V CDR1 and CDR2: MDHEN, SYDVKM. The CDR3 here is CASSKTRTHRVEDEQYF. The CDR3 bases are TGTGCCAGCAGCAAAACCCGGACACACAGGGTTGAGGACGAGCAGTACTTC.

The chain combines TRBV23-1 with TRBJ2-7; no definite D call. TRBV23-1 is given ORF status, its function remaining uncertain. The CDR3 covers 16 residues. V was clipped by 4 bases and J by 3 bases, with 19 bases between them. In DNA form, the CDR3 reads TGCGCCAGCAGTCCGCCTCAGACAACCCTGGACTACGAGCAGTACTTC. Residues: CASSPPQTTLDYEQYF.

J is TRBJ1-1 and V is TRBV5-1; TRBD1 is a possible D gene (6 bases). Between the trimmed V and J ends, which lost 2 bases and 5 bases, there was a span of 10 bases. Germline V gives CDR1 SGHRS, CDR2 YFSETQ. The CDR3 is 13 amino acids. CDR3 nucleotide sequence: TGCGCCAGCAGCTTAGCAGGGGAGACTGAAGCTTTCTTT. Its protein product is CASSLAGETEAFF.

This sequence joins TRBV10-3 and TRBJ1-1; 10 positions agree with TRBD1. In germline, CDR1 is ENHRY, CDR2 SYGVKD. J was trimmed by 4 bases and V by 4 bases; bases with no gene match: 6. This CDR3 spans 15 amino acids. CDR3 loop: CAISGQGALATEAFF. The CDR3 bases are TGTGCCATCAGTGGACAGGGGGCGTTGGCCACTGAAGCTTTCTTT.

V usage is TRBV30 and J usage is TRBJ2-5; D gene unclear. Near its end, the DNA agrees better with TRBJ2-7, so the J call may be wrong. The CDR3 totals 11 residues. Germline V gene sequence: CDR1 GTSNPN, CDR2 SVGIG (reference sequence). The CDR3 reads CAWSSDYEQYF. Written as DNA, the CDR3 is TGTGCCTGGAGTTCGGACTACGAGCAGTACTTC.

The rearrangement links TRBV11-2 to TRBJ2-7; TRBD2 matches 14 bases. CDR3 length: 18 residues. After removal of 2 bases from V and 3 bases from J, the junction contained 9 bases not matched to a gene. From germline, CDR1 is SGHAT and CDR2 FQNNGV. CDR3 in amino acids: CASSLLPGTSGRGYEQYF. Written as DNA, the CDR3 is TGTGCCAGCAGCTTACTCCCCGGGACTAGCGGGAGAGGCTACGAGCAGTACTTC.

Concerning this clone: The same CDR3 also results from other DNA sequences found in this sample. The rearrangement joins TRBV10-2 to TRBJ1-5; possible D gene TRBD1, 5 bases. The CDR3 runs 15 residues. Germline lookup yields CDR1 WSHSY and CDR2 SAAADI. V lost 0 bases and J 5 bases, leaving 11 bases between the germline ends. The CDR3 region has the DNA TGCGCCAGCAGTGAGTCAGGAGGGACGCATCAGCCCCAGCATTTT. It encodes CASSESGGTHQPQHF.

The chain joins TRBV29-1 to TRBJ1-4, with 7 bases identical to TRBD1. V lost 7 bases, J lost 8 bases, and 7 bases stayed unmatched. The CDR3 consists of 12 residues. Germline V gene sequence: CDR1 SQVTM, CDR2 ANQGSEA. The CDR3 loop reads CSGQGGDEKLFF. The CDR3 DNA is TGCAGCGGGCAGGGGGGGGACGAAAAACTGTTTTTT.

The chain uses TRBV18 and TRBJ2-7; 7 positions agree with TRBD1. With V trimmed by 6 bases and J by 3 bases, 5 bases remained unmatched. In germline, CDR1 is KGHSH, CDR2 LQKENI. CDR3 length equals 13 residues. CDR3 bases: TGTGCCAGCTCCGAGGGACAGATCTACGAGCAGTACTTC. Protein sequence: CASSEGQIYEQYF.

V and J are TRBV5-1 and TRBJ2-5; D possibly matches TRBD1 or TRBD2 (5 bases each). The CDR3 runs 14 residues. The V gene lost 4 bases and the J gene lost 1 base, with 11 bases spanning the gap. Germline assignment: CDR1 SGHRS and CDR2 YFSETQ. The CDR3 loop reads CASSVGPSQETQYF. The CDR3 nucleotides are TGCGCCAGCAGCGTGGGACCCAGCCAAGAGACCCAGTACTTC. Using reference TRBV5-1 and TRBJ2-5 for the parts outside the CDR3, the full variable domain is KAGVTQTPRYLIKTRGQQVTLSCSPISGHRSVSWYQQTPGQGLQFLFEYFSETQRNKGNFPGRFSGRQFSNSRSEMNVSTLELGDSALYLCASSVGPSQETQYFGPGTRLLVL.

V usage is TRBV30 and J usage is TRBJ1-5, with a weak D call TRBD1 (5 bases). The CDR3 runs to 15 residues. The ends were cut back, 0 bases at V and 8 bases at J, with 17 bases in the middle. The V gene's germline CDR1 is GTSNPN and CDR2 SVGIG (reference sequence). CDR3 nucleotides: TGTGCCTGGAGTGTTGTCGGGACCTCGGGAAAGCCCCAGCATTTT. Amino acids: CAWSVVGTSGKPQHF.

This chain links TRBV4-1 with TRBJ2-7; D may match TRBD1 or TRBD2 (5 bases each). V was shortened by 1 base and J by 2 bases, with 12 bases between the two germline ends. CDR1 MGHRA and CDR2 YSYEKL come from the germline V gene. The CDR3 totals 15 residues. CDR3 nucleotide sequence: TGCGCCAGCAGCCAAGGGGGGTTACCAACCTACGAGCAGTACTTC. This translates into CASSQGGLPTYEQYF.

The rearrangement joins TRBV7-2 to TRBJ2-7; D may be TRBD2 (6 bases). Germline V gene sequence: CDR1 SGHTA, CDR2 FQGNSA. Deletions cut 0 bases from V and 6 bases from J, with 18 bases between. The CDR3 length is 16 residues. CDR3 loop: CASSLAGGTGFGEQYF. Here the CDR3 DNA reads TGTGCCAGCAGCTTAGCGGGAGGCACGGGGTTCGGCGAGCAGTACTTC.

The chain links TRBV28 to TRBJ2-7; no reliable D call. Trimming removed 2 bases from V and 3 bases from J, with 17 bases in between. The CDR3 is made up of 16 amino acids. From germline, CDR1 is MDHEN and CDR2 SYDVKM. CDR3 region: CASSLRRLGRRYEQYF. CDR3 DNA sequence: TGTGCCAGCAGTTTACGGCGTCTTGGCCGCCGCTACGAGCAGTACTTC.